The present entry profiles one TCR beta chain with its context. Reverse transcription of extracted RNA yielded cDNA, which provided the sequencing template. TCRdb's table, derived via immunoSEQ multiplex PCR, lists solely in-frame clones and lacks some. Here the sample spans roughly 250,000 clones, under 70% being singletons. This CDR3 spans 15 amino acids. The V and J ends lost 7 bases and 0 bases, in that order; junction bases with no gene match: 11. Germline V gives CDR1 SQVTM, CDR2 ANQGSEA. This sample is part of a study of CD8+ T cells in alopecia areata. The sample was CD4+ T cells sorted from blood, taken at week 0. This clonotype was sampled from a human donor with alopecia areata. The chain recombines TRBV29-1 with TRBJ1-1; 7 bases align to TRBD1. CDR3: CSATRDRRLNTEAFF. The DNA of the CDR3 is TGCAGCGCCACCCGGGACAGACGTTTGAACACTGAAGCTTTCTTT.